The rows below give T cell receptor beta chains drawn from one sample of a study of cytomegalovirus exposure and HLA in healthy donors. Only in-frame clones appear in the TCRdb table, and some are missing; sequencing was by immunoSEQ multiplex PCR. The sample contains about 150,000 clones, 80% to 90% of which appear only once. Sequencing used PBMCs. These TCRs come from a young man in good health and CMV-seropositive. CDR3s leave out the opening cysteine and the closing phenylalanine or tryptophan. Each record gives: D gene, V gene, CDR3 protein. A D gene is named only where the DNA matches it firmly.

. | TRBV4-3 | ASSLGLKETQY
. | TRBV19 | ASSREYEQY
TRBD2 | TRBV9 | ASSARTSGGTGEQY
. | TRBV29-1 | SVDQRRDGNTIY
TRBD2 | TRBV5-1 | ASSLGRTSGITDTQY
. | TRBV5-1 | ASSLSEQETQY
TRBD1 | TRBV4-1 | ASSQLGQGNGELF
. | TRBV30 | AWSAYNEQF
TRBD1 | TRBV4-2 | ASSHGDRAGGELF
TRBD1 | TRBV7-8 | ASSLDRGHIGGYT
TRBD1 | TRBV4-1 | ASSLQTGGSGELF
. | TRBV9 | ASSVVPIRGSGANVLT
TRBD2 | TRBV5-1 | ASSFLAGGITDTQY
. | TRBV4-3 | ASSQPGSNYGYT
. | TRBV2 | ASKSRHYEQY
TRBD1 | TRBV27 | ASSSKGGFYEQY
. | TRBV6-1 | ASSEEKARMDEKLF
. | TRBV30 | AWKSGYYHFEQF
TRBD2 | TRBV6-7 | ASSYPAGAGGPHEQY
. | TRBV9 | ASSAYYEQF
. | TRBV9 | ASRGGGSSGANVLT
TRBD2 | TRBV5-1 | ASSPSSGGAPETQY
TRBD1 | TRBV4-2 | ASSPTTGGDGYT
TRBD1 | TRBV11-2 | ASSRPAGGLEEDTQY
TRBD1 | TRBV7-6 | ASSSAGLGRQGERDGYT
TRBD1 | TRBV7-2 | ASSLALRQGVIGDEQY
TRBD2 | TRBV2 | ASSPALSGRAVTDTQY
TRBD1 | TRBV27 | ASSTRQGRYGYT
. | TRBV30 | AWRANTQY
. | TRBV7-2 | ASSYPFGGSTNEKLF
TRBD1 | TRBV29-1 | SGADRAVWTDTQY
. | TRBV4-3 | ASSQDRGGNTEAF
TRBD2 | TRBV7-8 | ASSLGLAVRNEQF
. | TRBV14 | ASSQDPQPGYEQY
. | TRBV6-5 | ASSFDRSGNTIY
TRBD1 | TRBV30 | AWTGGNTDTQY
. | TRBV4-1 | ASSRPTSTDTQY
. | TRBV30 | AWSVGGGPYNEQF
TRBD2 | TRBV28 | ASSLTSGDSSYNEQF
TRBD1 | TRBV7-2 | ASSSPRTGAYEQY
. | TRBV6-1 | ASTLHMNTEAF
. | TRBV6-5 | ASSLVVTTGELF